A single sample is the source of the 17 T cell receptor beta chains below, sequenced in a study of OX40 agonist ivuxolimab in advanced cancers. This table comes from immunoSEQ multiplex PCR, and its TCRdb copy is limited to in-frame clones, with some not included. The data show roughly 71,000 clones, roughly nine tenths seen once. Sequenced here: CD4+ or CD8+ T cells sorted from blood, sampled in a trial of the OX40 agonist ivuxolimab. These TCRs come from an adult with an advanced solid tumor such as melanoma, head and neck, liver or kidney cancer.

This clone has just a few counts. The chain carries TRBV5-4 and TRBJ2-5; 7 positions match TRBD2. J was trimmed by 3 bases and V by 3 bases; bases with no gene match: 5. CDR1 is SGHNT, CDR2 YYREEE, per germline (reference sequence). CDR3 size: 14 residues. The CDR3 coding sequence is TGTGCCAGCAGCTCGACTAGCACGAAAGAGACCCAGTACTTC. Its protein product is CASSSTSTKETQYF. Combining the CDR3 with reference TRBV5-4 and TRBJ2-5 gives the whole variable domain ETGVTQSPTHLIKTRGQQVTLRCSSQSGHNTVSWYQQALGQGPQFIFQYYREEENGRGNFPPRFSGLQFPNYSSELNVNALELDDSALYLCASSSTSTKETQYFGPGTRLLVL.

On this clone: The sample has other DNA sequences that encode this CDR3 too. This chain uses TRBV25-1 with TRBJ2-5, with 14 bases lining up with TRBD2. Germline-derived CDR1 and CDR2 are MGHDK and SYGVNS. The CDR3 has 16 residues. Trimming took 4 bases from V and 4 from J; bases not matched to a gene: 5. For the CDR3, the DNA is TGTGCCAGCAGTGCCCGACTAGCGGGGGGGCGAGAGACCCAGTACTTC. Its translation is CASSARLAGGRETQYF.

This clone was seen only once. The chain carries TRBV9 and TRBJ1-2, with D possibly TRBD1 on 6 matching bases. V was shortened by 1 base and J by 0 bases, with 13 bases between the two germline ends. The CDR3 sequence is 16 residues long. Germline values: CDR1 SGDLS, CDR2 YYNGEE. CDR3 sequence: CASSVRSGAANYGYTF. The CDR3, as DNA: TGTGCCAGCAGCGTAAGGTCAGGGGCGGCTAACTATGGCTACACCTTC. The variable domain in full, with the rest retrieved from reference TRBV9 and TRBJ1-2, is DSGVTQTPKHLITATGQRVTLRCSPRSGDLSVYWYQQSLDQGLQFLIQYYNGEERAKGNILERFSAQQFPDLHSELNLSSLELGDSALYFCASSVRSGAANYGYTFGSGTRLTVV.

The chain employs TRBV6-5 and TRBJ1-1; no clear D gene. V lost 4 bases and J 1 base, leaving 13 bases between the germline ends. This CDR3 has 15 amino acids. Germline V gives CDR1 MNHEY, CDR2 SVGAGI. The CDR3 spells CASSSLGRQNTEAFF. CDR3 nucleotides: TGTGCCAGCAGTTCCCTAGGCCGGCAGAACACTGAAGCTTTCTTT.

The CDR3 DNA sequence: TGTGCCAGCAGCTTAGGAGGTAGCGGGGGGGCCGATACGCAGTATTTT. Translating it yields CASSLGGSGGADTQYF. This sequence joins TRBV7-2 and TRBJ2-3, with 11 positions matching TRBD2. Germline V gene lookup returns CDR1 SGHTA and CDR2 FQGNSA. This CDR3 is 16 amino acids long. The V segment lost 1 base and the J segment 6 bases; nucleotides outside the gene matches: 6.

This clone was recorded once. The CDR3 region has the DNA TGCGCCAGCAGCTACTATCCGGGACAAGACACTGAAGCTTTCTTT. It is translated as CASSYYPGQDTEAFF. V and J are TRBV5-1 and TRBJ1-1, with a tentative D call TRBD1 (6 bases). Trimming left V 3 bases short and J 3 bases short, with 15 bases between. This CDR3 region has 15 residues. Germline loops: CDR1 SGHRS, CDR2 YFSETQ.

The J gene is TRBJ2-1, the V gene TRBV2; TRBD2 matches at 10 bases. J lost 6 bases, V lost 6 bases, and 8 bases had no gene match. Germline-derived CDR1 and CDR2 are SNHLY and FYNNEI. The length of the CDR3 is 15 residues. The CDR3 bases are TGTGCCAGCAGCCCTTTAGCGGGAGGTGGCAATGAGCAGTTCTTC. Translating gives CASSPLAGGGNEQFF.

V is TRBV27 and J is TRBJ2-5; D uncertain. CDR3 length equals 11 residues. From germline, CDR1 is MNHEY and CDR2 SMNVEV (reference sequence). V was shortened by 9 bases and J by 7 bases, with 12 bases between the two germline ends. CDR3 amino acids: CARGNGGTQYF. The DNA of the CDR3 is TGTGCCAGGGGAAACGGTGGGACCCAGTACTTC.

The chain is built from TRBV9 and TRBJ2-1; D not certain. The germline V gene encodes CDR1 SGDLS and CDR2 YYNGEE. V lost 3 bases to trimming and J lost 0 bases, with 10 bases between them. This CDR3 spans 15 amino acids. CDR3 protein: CASSGPPSSYNEQFF. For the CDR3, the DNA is TGTGCCAGCAGCGGACCCCCGAGCTCCTACAATGAGCAGTTCTTC.

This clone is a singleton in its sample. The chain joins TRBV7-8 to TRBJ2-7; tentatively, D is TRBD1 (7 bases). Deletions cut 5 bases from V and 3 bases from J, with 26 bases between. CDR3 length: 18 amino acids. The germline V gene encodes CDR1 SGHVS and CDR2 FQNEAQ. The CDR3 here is CASSQGGLQSGQNYEQYF. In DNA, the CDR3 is TGTGCCAGCAGCCAGGGGGGTCTTCAGAGCGGGCAGAACTACGAGCAGTACTTC. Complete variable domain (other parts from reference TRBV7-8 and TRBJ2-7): GAGVSQSPRYKVAKRGQDVALRCDPISGHVSLFWYQQALGQGPEFLTYFQNEAQLDKSGLPSDRFFAERPEGSVSTLKIQRTQQEDSAVYLCASSQGGLQSGQNYEQYFGPGTRLTVT.

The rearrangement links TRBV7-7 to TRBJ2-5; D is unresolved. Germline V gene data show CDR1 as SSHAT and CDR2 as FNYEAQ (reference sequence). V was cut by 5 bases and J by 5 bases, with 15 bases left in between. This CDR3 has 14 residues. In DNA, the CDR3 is TGTGCCAGCAGCCCCATTACACCCGGGGAGACCCAGTACTTC. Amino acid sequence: CASSPITPGETQYF.

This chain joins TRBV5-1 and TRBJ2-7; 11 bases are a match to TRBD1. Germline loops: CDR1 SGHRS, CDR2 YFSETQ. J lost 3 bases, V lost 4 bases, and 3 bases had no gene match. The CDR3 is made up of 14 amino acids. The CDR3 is CASSRGTGGYEQYF. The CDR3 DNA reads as TGCGCCAGCAGCAGAGGGACAGGGGGCTACGAGCAGTACTTC.

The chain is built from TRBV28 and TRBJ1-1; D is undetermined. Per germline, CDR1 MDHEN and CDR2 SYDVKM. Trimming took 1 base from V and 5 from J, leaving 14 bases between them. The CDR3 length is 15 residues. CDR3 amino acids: CASSLSPASPTEAFF. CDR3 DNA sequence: TGTGCCAGCAGTTTATCCCCCGCCAGTCCAACTGAAGCTTTCTTT.

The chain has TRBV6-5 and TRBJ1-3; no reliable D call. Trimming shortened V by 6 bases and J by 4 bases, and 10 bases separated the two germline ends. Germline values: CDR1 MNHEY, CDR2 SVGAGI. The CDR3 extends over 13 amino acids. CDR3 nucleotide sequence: TGTGCCAGCAGCCCGTCCCCAGGAAACACCATATATTTT. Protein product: CASSPSPGNTIYF.

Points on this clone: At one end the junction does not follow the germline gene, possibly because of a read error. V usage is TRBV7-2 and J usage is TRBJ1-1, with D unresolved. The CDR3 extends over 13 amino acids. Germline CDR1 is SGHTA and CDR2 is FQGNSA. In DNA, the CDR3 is TGTGCCAGCAGCTTAATCAGTATCCCCGGAGTGGTTTTT. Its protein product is CASSLISIPGVVF.

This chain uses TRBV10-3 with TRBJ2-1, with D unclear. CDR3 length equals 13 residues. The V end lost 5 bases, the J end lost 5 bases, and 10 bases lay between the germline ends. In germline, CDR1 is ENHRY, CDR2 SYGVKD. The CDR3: CAISSRQDNEQFF. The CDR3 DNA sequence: TGTGCCATCAGTAGTCGTCAGGACAATGAGCAGTTCTTC.

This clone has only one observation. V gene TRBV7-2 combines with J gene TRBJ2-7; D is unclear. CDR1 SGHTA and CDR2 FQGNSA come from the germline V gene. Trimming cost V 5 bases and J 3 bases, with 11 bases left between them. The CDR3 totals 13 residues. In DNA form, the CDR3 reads TGTGCCAGCAGCACGGCCGAGTACTACGAGCAGTACTTC. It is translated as CASSTAEYYEQYF.